This T cell receptor (beta chain) was captured in a study of T cell clonality in common variable immunodeficiency. Study results and caveats: In common variable immunodeficiency, TCR beta chains reportedly carried fewer deletions and N-nucleotide insertions. TCRbeta clonality was increased in CVID versus healthy controls.

Profiling relied on immunoSEQ multiplex PCR, and the TCRdb table lists in-frame clones only, not all of them. The sample holds 15,000 to 20,000 clones, and no clone turns up only once. With V trimmed by 3 bases and J by 7 bases, 17 bases remained unmatched. Germline V gene lookup returns CDR1 KGHSH and CDR2 LQKENI. The CDR3 loop spans 18 amino acids. CVID subjects had received replacement immunoglobulin for at least one year. Donors gave about 5 to 8 ml heparinized peripheral whole blood. This clone was detected many times. Its antigen is not known. From the germline J gene comes the end of the CDR3, since the read stops 3 residues before it.

Sequencing used peripheral blood mononuclear cells. V is TRBV18 and J is TRBJ2-5, with 10 bases matching TRBD1. The TCR sequence derives from a human donor with common variable immunodeficiency. CDR3 bases read: TGTGCCAGCTCACCTACCTCAGGGACAGGGGCTCTCCGCGCGACC. It is translated as CASSPTSGTGALRAT. The full CDR3 protein is CASSPTSGTGALRATQYF.